This T cell receptor beta chain was observed in a study of blood T cell repertoires in COVID-19. Study-level information: Donors in the United States, Italy and Spain gave samples during acute or convalescent COVID-19.

Germline V gene lookup returns CDR1 SGHRS and CDR2 YFSETQ. The V end was cut by 2 bases, the J end by 5 bases, with 16 bases between. The CDR3 is 15 residues long. Participants' reported clinical history set cohort assignment. The data were produced by immunoSEQ multiplex PCR, yet TCRdb's version contains in-frame clones alone and is incomplete. The data hold 350,000 or so clones, with roughly 90% observed a single time. The sequence was obtained from a woman aged 30 to 39 who had recovered from COVID-19. J is TRBJ1-1 and V is TRBV5-1, with D uncertain. The specimen was PBMCs or T cells enriched from blood (not recorded which). CDR3 coding DNA: TGCGCCAGCAGCTTAAGGCAGGCTTCGGAAACTGAAGCTTTCTTT. This translates into CASSLRQASETEAFF.